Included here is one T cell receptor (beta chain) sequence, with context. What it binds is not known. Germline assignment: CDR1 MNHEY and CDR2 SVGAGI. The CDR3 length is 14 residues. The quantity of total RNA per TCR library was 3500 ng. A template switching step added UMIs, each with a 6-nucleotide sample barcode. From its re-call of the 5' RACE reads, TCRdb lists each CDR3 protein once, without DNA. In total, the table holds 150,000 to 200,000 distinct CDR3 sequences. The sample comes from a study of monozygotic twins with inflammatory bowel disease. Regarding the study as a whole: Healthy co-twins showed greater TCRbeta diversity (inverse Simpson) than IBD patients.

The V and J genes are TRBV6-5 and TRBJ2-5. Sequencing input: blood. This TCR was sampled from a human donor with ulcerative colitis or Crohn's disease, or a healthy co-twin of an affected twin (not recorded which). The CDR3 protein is CASSYSQIQETQYF.